This T cell receptor (beta chain) originates from a study of control samples from healthy donors and cancer patients. Only in-frame clones appear in the TCRdb table, and some are missing; sequencing was by immunoSEQ multiplex PCR. Here the sample spans some 67,000 clones, about 89% being singletons. The CDR3 extends over 12 amino acids. V is TRBV21-1 and J is TRBJ1-1; the table's TRBD1 call for D was not verified on the DNA. TRBV21-1 is a recognized pseudogene. Sequenced input: PBMCs. This TCR was recovered from a woman aged 50 to 65 with head and neck cancer. CDR3 DNA sequence: TGTGCCAGCAGCAGTACATCGACAGGGTCTTTCTTT. This sequence encodes CASSSTSTGSFF.